Below, 23 T cell receptor beta chains from the same sample are listed, as sequenced in a study of blood T cell repertoires in COVID-19 (dated by TCRdb to 2020 to 2021). To prepare the library, the immunoSEQ multiplex PCR assay was applied. The source is immuneACCESS, and TCRdb retained only in-frame sequences with V and J called. Part of the clones is not carried over; for the studies checked, unresolved V genes explain less than half of this, and the remainder is unexplained. This sample is represented by about 83,000 clones; approximately 85% of them were singletons. Clones ranked in the top ten supply 8% of the sample. Sequenced sample: peripheral blood. The receptor set was obtained from a man aged 50 to 60 with active COVID-19.

The CDR3 region is CASSPSSPLHF. Written as DNA, the CDR3 is TGTGCCAGCAGCCCCAGTTCACCCCTCCACTTT. The J gene is TRBJ1-6, the V gene TRBV21-1; TRBD1 is the table's D call and was not checked against the DNA. TRBV21-1 is termed a pseudogene. The CDR3 sequence is 11 residues long.

V is TRBV9 and J is TRBJ2-1; the D gene is possibly TRBD2 (5 bases). The CDR3 spans 16 residues. The V and J ends lost 3 bases and 0 bases respectively, with 13 bases between them. Germline assignment: CDR1 SGDLS and CDR2 YYNGEE. The CDR3 DNA reads as TGTGCCAGCAGCGCTGGACTGGGAGCCTCCTACAATGAGCAGTTCTTC. It encodes CASSAGLGASYNEQFF.

The table lists this clone with a count of one. This chain joins TRBV7-3 and TRBJ2-1; 8 bases match TRBD2. Germline CDR1 is SGHTA and CDR2 is FQGTGA. CDR3 size: 14 residues. Trimming cost V 0 bases and J 8 bases; bases outside gene matches: 3. The CDR3 DNA follows: TGTGCCAGCAGCTTAACTAGCGGGGCCTATGAGCAGTTCTTC. Translation gives CASSLTSGAYEQFF.

The CDR3 here is CASSQAEGLGYTF. DNA for the CDR3: TGCGCCAGCAGCCAAGCGGAGGGCTTAGGCTACACCTTC. The rearrangement links TRBV4-3 to TRBJ1-2; D gene ambiguous. Germline CDR1 reads LGHNA; CDR2 reads YSLEER. There are 13 residues in the CDR3. Trimming shortened V by 1 base and J by 8 bases, and 11 bases separated the two germline ends.

This chain uses TRBV7-6 with TRBJ1-3; D is undetermined. The CDR3 is 15 amino acids. Trimming took 4 bases from V and 0 from J, leaving 10 bases between them. Germline-derived CDR1 and CDR2 are SGHVS and FNYEAQ. CDR3 in amino acids: CASSSLPSSGNTIYF. CDR3 DNA sequence: TGTGCCAGCAGCTCTCTCCCGAGCTCTGGAAACACCATATATTTT.

The V call is TRBV2, the J call TRBJ2-7; 13 positions agree with TRBD2. The V gene's germline CDR1 is SNHLY and CDR2 FYNNEI. The CDR3 consists of 19 residues. V was pared by 4 bases and J by 5 bases, with 17 bases of the junction left unmatched. CDR3 sequence (DNA): TGTGCCAGCAGTGGCCGGGTGGATCTCGGACTAGCGGGAGATGACGAGCAGTACTTC. Amino acid sequence: CASSGRVDLGLAGDDEQYF.

The chain uses TRBV27 and TRBJ2-6; no clear D. Trimming cost V 2 bases and J 2 bases, with 10 bases left between them. The CDR3 totals 16 residues. Germline-derived CDR1 and CDR2 are MNHEY and SMNVEV (reference sequence). The CDR3 DNA is TGTGCCAGCAGTTTACTCGACAACACTGGGGCCAACGTCCTGACTTTC. This encodes CASSLLDNTGANVLTF.

This clone has a single count. This rearrangement joins TRBV6-5 to TRBJ1-2, with D unclear. CDR1 is MNHEY, CDR2 SVGAGI, per germline. V was cut by 2 bases and J by 1 base, with 5 bases left in between. CDR3 size: 13 residues. The DNA for the CDR3 is TGTGCCAGCAGTTACGAGGGTAACTATGGCTACACCTTC. It is translated as CASSYEGNYGYTF.

The CDR3 protein is CASSLGHLSNQPQHF. Written as DNA, the CDR3 is TGCGCCAGCAGCTTAGGACACCTTAGCAATCAGCCCCAGCATTTT. The chain combines TRBV4-1 with TRBJ1-5; TRBD1 might be the D (5 bases). The CDR3 extends over 15 amino acids. The ends were cut back, 5 bases at V and 0 bases at J, with 11 bases in the middle. Germline V gene data show CDR1 as MGHRA and CDR2 as YSYEKL.

The chain employs TRBV28 and TRBJ2-1; 9 bases map to TRBD1. The CDR3 is 14 amino acids. V lost 6 bases to trimming and J lost 8 bases; unmatched junction nucleotides: 8. Germline values: CDR1 MDHEN, CDR2 SYDVKM. CDR3 sequence: CASRSEDRGYEQFF. For the CDR3, the DNA is TGTGCCAGCAGGTCCGAGGACAGGGGTTATGAGCAGTTCTTC. Full variable domain (rest looked up from reference TRBV28 and TRBJ2-1): DVKVTQSSRYLVKRTGEKVFLECVQDMDHENMFWYRQDPGLGLRLIYFSYDVKMKEKGDIPEGYSVSREKKERFSLILESASTNQTSMYLCASRSEDRGYEQFFGPGTRLTVL.

The chain employs TRBV28 and TRBJ1-4; D possibly corresponds to TRBD1 (6 bases). The CDR3 has 16 amino acids. Germline V gene lookup returns CDR1 MDHEN and CDR2 SYDVKM. V dropped 6 bases and J dropped 0 bases, with 14 bases sitting between them. CDR3 sequence reads: CASSSSDRATNEKLFF. Written as DNA, the CDR3 is TGTGCCAGCAGCTCCTCGGACAGAGCAACTAATGAAAAACTGTTTTTT.

The chain has TRBV18 and TRBJ2-3; 10 bases are a match to TRBD1. Germline-derived CDR1 and CDR2 are KGHSH and LQKENI. This CDR3 is built from 18 residues. With 3 bases clipped from V and 2 bases from J, the junction kept 11 bases outside the gene matches. The CDR3 DNA is TGTGCCAGCTCACCGAAGGAAAGACAGGGGGCTAACACAGATACGCAGTATTTT. This translates into CASSPKERQGANTDTQYF.

The J gene is TRBJ1-2, the V gene TRBV7-2; TRBD1 is a possible D gene (5 bases). The V gene's germline CDR1 is SGHTA and CDR2 FQGNSA. Trimming took off 1 base at V and 7 bases at J, with 16 bases between the two ends. CDR3 length: 15 residues. CDR3 DNA sequence: TGTGCCAGCAGCTTAGGAAGTCAGGGACTTTCTGGCTACACCTTC. Translating gives CASSLGSQGLSGYTF.

The J gene is TRBJ2-7, the V gene TRBV10-3; 10 nucleotides line up with TRBD2. J gave up 7 bases and V 1 base, and 10 bases lay outside the gene matches. Looked up from germline, CDR1 is ENHRY and CDR2 is SYGVKD. The CDR3 contains 16 residues. CDR3 sequence: CAISELASGSAREQYF. In DNA, the CDR3 is TGTGCCATCAGTGAGTTAGCTAGCGGGAGTGCTCGGGAGCAGTACTTC.

This clone was recorded once. The J gene is TRBJ2-1, the V gene TRBV6-6; 14 nucleotides match TRBD2. This CDR3 is built from 16 residues. V shed 4 bases and J 3 bases; nucleotides not matched to a gene: 2. The V gene's germline CDR1 is MNHNY and CDR2 SVGAGI (reference sequence). Written as DNA, the CDR3 is TGTGCCAGCAGTTCCGGGACTAGCGGGAGCTACAATGAGCAGTTCTTC. It encodes CASSSGTSGSYNEQFF.

This chain joins TRBV11-1 and TRBJ2-3, with 10 nucleotides matching TRBD2. Germline CDR1 reads SGHAT; CDR2 reads FQDESV (reference sequence). The CDR3 has 16 residues. V was pared by 6 bases and J by 0 bases, with 6 bases of the junction left unmatched. The CDR3 DNA follows: TGTGCCAGCAGTCCTAGGGGACTAGCGAGCACAGATACGCAGTATTTT. Its protein is CASSPRGLASTDTQYF. The full variable domain, completed using reference TRBV11-1 and TRBJ2-3, is EAEVAQSPRYKITEKSQAVAFWCDPISGHATLYWYRQILGQGPELLVQFQDESVVDDSQLPKDRFSAERLKGVDSTLKIQPAELGDSAMYLCASSPRGLASTDTQYFGPGTRLTVL.

This chain joins TRBV9 and TRBJ1-1; TRBD1 might be the D (5 bases). Germline loops: CDR1 SGDLS, CDR2 YYNGEE. This CDR3 has 15 residues. Trimming removed 4 bases from V and 3 bases from J, with 16 bases in between. The CDR3 DNA is TGTGCCAGCAGCCTCACGGGGGGGATATACACTGAAGCTTTCTTT. This gives the protein CASSLTGGIYTEAFF.

The chain employs TRBV28 and TRBJ1-2; D is possibly TRBD1 (5 bases). The CDR3 runs 14 residues. Germline CDR1 reads MDHEN; CDR2 reads SYDVKM. Trimming cost V 5 bases and J 8 bases, with 18 bases left between them. CDR3: CASSLGSRVSGYTF. The DNA for the CDR3 is TGTGCCAGCAGTCTTGGGTCCAGGGTATCAGGCTACACCTTC.

This clone was observed a few times. The chain combines TRBV6-5 with TRBJ1-5; 8 bases are shared with TRBD1. The CDR3 runs 15 residues. V trimming: 6 bases; J trimming: 3 bases; junction bases outside the gene matches: 7. Germline loops: CDR1 MNHEY, CDR2 SVGAGI. The CDR3 coding sequence is TGTGCCAGCAGGGCGGACAGGGAGACCAATCAGCCCCAGCATTTT. Translated, it gives CASRADRETNQPQHF.

The rearrangement joins TRBV7-3 to TRBJ2-3, with 10 bases lining up with TRBD2. With V trimmed by 3 bases and J by 2 bases, 2 bases remained unmatched. This CDR3 contains 15 residues. Germline V CDR1 and CDR2: SGHTA, FQGTGA. As DNA, the CDR3 is TGTGCCAGCAGCTTCAGCGGGGGGGTCACAGATACGCAGTATTTT. Translation gives CASSFSGGVTDTQYF.

The chain is built from TRBV28 and TRBJ1-3, with D perhaps matching TRBD1 (6 bases). The germline CDR1 and CDR2 sequences are MDHEN and SYDVKM. V lost 6 bases to trimming and J lost 0 bases, with 12 bases between them. CDR3 size: 15 residues. CDR3 in DNA: TGTGCCAGCAGCGAGGACAGCAACTCTGGAAACACCATATATTTT. This codes for CASSEDSNSGNTIYF.

The genes are TRBV28 and TRBJ1-5, with TRBD1 matching 8 bases. This CDR3 has 14 amino acids. Germline CDR1 reads MDHEN; CDR2 reads SYDVKM. The trim removed 7 bases at V and 5 bases at J, leaving 7 bases unmatched. The CDR3 is CASKPDRDYQPQHF. DNA of the CDR3: TGTGCCAGCAAACCGGACAGGGACTATCAGCCCCAGCATTTT.

The chain carries TRBV28 and TRBJ1-1; 8 nucleotides match TRBD1. CDR3 length: 14 residues. CDR1 is MDHEN and CDR2 is SYDVKM in the germline V gene. V shed 6 bases and J 5 bases; nucleotides not matched to a gene: 8. For the CDR3, the DNA is TGTGCCAGCAGGCGGACAGGGAGGCAGACTGAAGCTTTCTTT. It is translated as CASRRTGRQTEAFF.